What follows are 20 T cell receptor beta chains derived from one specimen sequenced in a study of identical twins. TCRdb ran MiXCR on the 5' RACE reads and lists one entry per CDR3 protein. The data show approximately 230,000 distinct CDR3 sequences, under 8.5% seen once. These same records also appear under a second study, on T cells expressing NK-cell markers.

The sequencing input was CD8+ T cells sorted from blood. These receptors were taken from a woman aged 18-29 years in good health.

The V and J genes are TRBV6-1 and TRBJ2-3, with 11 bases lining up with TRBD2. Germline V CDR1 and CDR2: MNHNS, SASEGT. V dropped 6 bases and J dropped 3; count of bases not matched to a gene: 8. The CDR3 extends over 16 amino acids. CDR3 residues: CASSLLAGELTDTQYF. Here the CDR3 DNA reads TGTGCCAGCAGCCTACTAGCGGGAGAGTTGACAGATACGCAGTATTTT.

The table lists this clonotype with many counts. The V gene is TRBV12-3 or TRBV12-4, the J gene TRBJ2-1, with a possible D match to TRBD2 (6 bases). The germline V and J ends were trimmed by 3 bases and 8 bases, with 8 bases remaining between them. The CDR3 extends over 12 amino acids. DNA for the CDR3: TGTGCCAGCAGTTTTAGCGGCCATGAGCAGTTCTTC. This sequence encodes CASSFSGHEQFF.

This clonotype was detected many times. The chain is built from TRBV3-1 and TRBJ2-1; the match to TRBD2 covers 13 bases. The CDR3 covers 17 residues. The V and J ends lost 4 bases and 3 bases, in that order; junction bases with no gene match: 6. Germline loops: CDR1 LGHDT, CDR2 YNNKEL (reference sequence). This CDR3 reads CASSPPGLAGDYNEQFF. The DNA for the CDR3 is TGTGCCAGCAGCCCCCCTGGACTAGCGGGGGACTACAATGAGCAGTTCTTC.

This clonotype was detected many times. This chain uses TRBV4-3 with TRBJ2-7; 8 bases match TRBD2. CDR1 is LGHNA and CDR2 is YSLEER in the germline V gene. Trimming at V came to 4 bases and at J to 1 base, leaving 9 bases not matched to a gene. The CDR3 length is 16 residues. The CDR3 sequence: CASSPQSSGISYEQYF. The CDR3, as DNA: TGCGCCAGCAGCCCTCAGAGTAGCGGGATTTCCTACGAGCAGTACTTC.

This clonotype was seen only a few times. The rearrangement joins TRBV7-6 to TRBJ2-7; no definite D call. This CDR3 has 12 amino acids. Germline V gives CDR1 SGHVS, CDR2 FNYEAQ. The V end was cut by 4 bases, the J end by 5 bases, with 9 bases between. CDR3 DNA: TGTGCCAGCAGCTCCGTACTAAACGAGCAGTACTTC. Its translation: CASSSVLNEQYF.

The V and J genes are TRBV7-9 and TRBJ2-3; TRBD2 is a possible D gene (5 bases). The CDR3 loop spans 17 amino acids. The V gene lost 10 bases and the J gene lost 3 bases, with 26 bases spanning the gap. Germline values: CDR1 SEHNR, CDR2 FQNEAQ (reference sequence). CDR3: CAMSPALDGGSTDTQYF. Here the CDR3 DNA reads TGTGCCATGAGCCCAGCGCTGGACGGAGGATCGACAGATACGCAGTATTTT. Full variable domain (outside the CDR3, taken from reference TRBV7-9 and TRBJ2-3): DTGVSQNPRHKITKRGQNVTFRCDPISEHNRLYWYRQTLGQGPEFLTYFQNEAQLEKSRLLSDRFSAERPKGSFSTLEIQRTEQGDSAMYLCAMSPALDGGSTDTQYFGPGTRLTVL.

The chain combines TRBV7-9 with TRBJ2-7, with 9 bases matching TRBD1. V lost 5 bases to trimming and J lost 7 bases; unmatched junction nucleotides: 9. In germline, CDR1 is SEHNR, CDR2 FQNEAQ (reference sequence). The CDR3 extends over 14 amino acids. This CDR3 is CASSLPGQGREQYF. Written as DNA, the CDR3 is TGTGCCAGCAGCCTCCCGGGACAGGGAAGGGAGCAGTACTTC.

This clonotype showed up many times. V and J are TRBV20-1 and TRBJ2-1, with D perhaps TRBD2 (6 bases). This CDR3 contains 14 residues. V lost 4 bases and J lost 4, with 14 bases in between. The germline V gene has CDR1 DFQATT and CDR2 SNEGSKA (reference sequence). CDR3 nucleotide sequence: TGCAGTGCTACCGAGGAGGCGGGGTACAATGAGCAGTTCTTC. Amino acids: CSATEEAGYNEQFF.

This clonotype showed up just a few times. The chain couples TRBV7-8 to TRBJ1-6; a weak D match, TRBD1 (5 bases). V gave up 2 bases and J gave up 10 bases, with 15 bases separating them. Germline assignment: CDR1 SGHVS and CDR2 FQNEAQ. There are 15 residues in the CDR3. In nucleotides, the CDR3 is TGTGCCAGCAGCTTATGGGGGGACGGGGGATCACCCCTCCACTTT. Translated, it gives CASSLWGDGGSPLHF. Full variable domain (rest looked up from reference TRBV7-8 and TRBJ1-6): GAGVSQSPRYKVAKRGQDVALRCDPISGHVSLFWYQQALGQGPEFLTYFQNEAQLDKSGLPSDRFFAERPEGSVSTLKIQRTQQEDSAVYLCASSLWGDGGSPLHFGNGTRLTVT.

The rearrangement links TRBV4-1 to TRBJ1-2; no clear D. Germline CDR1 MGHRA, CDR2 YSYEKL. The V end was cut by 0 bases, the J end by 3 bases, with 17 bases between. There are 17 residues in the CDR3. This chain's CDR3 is CASSQDGREWPYYGYTF. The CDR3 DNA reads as TGCGCCAGCAGCCAAGACGGTCGTGAGTGGCCTTACTATGGCTACACCTTC.

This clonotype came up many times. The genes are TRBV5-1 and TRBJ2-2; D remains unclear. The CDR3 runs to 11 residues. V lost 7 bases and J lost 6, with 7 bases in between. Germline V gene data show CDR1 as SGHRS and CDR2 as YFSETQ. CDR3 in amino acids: CASGLAGELFF. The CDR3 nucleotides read TGCGCCAGCGGCCTCGCCGGGGAGCTGTTTTTT.

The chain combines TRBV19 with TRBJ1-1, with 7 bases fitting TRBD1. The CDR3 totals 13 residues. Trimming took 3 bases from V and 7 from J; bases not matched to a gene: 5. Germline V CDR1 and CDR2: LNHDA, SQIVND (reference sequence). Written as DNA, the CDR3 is TGTGCCAGTAGTATCCCAGGGGGTGGTGAAGCTTTCTTT. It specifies CASSIPGGGEAFF.

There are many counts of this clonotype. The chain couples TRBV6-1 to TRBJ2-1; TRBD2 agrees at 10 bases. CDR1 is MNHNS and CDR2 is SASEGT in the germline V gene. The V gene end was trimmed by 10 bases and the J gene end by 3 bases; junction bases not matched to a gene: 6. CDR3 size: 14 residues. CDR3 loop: CATRSGRIYNEQFF. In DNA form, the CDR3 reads TGTGCCACCCGTAGCGGGAGGATCTACAATGAGCAGTTCTTC.

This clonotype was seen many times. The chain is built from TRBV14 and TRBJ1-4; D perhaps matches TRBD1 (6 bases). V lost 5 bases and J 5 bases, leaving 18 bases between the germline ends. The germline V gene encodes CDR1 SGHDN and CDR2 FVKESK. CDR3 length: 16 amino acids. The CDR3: CASSEYMRDTNEKLFF. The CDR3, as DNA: TGTGCCAGCAGCGAATATATGAGGGACACCAATGAAAAACTGTTTTTT.

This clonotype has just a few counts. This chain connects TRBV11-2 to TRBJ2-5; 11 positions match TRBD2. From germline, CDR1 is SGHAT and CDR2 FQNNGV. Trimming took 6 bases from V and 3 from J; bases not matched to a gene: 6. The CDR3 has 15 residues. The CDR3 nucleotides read TGTGCCAGCAGTCCGACTAGCGGGAATAAAGAGACCCAGTACTTC. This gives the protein CASSPTSGNKETQYF.

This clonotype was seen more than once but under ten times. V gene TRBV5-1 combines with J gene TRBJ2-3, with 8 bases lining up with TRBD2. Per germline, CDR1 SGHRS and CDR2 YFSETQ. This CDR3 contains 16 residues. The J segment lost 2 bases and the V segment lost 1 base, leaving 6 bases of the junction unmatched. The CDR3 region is CASSLSAGGDTDTQYF. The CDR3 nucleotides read TGCGCCAGCAGCTTGTCGGCGGGGGGAGACACAGATACGCAGTATTTT.

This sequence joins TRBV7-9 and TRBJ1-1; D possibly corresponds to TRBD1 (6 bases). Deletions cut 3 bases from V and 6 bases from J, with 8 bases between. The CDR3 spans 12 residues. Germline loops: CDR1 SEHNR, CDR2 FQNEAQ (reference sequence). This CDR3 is CASSFSGAEAFF. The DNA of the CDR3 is TGTGCCAGCAGCTTTTCAGGGGCTGAAGCTTTCTTT. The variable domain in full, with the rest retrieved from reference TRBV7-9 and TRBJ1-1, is DTGVSQNPRHKITKRGQNVTFRCDPISEHNRLYWYRQTLGQGPEFLTYFQNEAQLEKSRLLSDRFSAERPKGSFSTLEIQRTEQGDSAMYLCASSFSGAEAFFGQGTRLTVV.

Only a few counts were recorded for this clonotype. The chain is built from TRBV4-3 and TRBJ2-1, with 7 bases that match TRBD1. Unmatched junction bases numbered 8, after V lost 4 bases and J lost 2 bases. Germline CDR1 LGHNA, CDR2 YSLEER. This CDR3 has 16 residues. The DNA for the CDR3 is TGCGCCAGCAGCCCCACGGACAGGAACACCTACAATGAGCAGTTCTTC. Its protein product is CASSPTDRNTYNEQFF.

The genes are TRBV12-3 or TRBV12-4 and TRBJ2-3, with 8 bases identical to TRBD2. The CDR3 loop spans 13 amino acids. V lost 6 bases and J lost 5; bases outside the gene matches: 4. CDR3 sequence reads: CASRGLDGDTQYF. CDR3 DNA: TGTGCCAGCAGGGGACTAGATGGAGATACGCAGTATTTT.

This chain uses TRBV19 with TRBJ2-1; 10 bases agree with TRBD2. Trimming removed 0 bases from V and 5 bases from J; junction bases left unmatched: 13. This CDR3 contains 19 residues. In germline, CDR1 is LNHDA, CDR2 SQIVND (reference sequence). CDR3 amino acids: CASSIDLPGLAPRDNEQFF. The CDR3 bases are TGTGCCAGTAGTATAGATTTGCCGGGACTAGCGCCACGCGACAATGAGCAGTTCTTC.